A selection of T cell receptor beta chains follows, all from one sample in a study of cytomegalovirus exposure and HLA in healthy donors. Here immunoSEQ multiplex PCR was the method, and the copy in TCRdb shows in-frame clones only, minus some. Among some 140,000 clones listed, under 80% were seen once. Sequencing input: PBMCs. The source is a man in his thirties or forties in good health and CMV-seronegative. Both conserved end residues are part of each CDR3. The order of the fields is V gene, J gene, CDR3 protein.

>TRBV28|TRBJ1-2
CASSPAGARIGYTF
>TRBV5-5|TRBJ2-4
CASSGLAKNIQYF
>TRBV7-2|TRBJ1-6
CASSFTTGENSPLHF
>TRBV28|TRBJ1-3
CASSPAGVRGSGNTIYF
>TRBV28|TRBJ1-5
CASSFGTGGNQPQHF
>TRBV9|TRBJ1-2
CASSVAPGTGGNYGYTF
>TRBV5-1|TRBJ2-1
CASSLAERGVGEQFF
>TRBV28|TRBJ2-7
CASSLNRGEQYF
>TRBV10-3|TRBJ2-7
CATRQYEQYF
>TRBV28|TRBJ2-1
CASSFGGAPYNEQFF
>TRBV5-6|TRBJ2-7
CASSLVGQIYEQYF
>TRBV6-5|TRBJ2-2
CASNEGGAGELFF
>TRBV10-3|TRBJ2-7
CAISESRLESSYEQYF
>TRBV7-2|TRBJ2-5
CASSLPARGLETQYF
>TRBV28|TRBJ2-5
CASSLSGGLETQYF
>TRBV28|TRBJ2-1
CASSLAGASNYNEQFF
>TRBV7-8|TRBJ1-1
CASSSGQNTEAFF
>TRBV30|TRBJ1-2
CAWHSGTDYGYTF
>TRBV4-1|TRBJ2-7
CASSRAMAGATYEQYF